The next 26 T cell receptor beta chains were all read from a single sample in a study of blood T cells in healthy people across ages. A second PCR of roughly 7 to 11 cycles used a sample-barcoded 5' primer and a J-beta primer mix. TCRdb re-called the 5' RACE reads through MiXCR, storing one row per CDR3 protein. This table holds about 1,500,000 distinct CDR3 sequences, roughly 28% found once. The sample was blood. Receptor source: a woman in her thirties in good health.

The DNA of the CDR3 is TGTGCCAGCAGTTTCGTCCTGGGCGGGGACACCGGGGAGCTGTTTTTT. Its protein is CASSFVLGGDTGELFF. The chain carries TRBV12-3 or TRBV12-4 and TRBJ2-2; weak D call: TRBD2 (6 bases). V lost 3 bases and J 3 bases, leaving 14 bases between the germline ends. CDR3 size: 16 residues.

Of note for this clonotype: One junction end does not reproduce the germline sequence, and a read error may be involved. This chain uses TRBV2 with TRBJ2-6; 8 bases line up with TRBD2. Germline-derived CDR1 and CDR2 are SNHLY and FYNNEI. This CDR3 has 16 amino acids. The CDR3 spells CASNPKGGAGANVLTF. CDR3 coding DNA: TGTGCCAGCAACCCTAAAGGGGGAGCGGGGGCTAACGTCCTGACTTTC.

The rearrangement links TRBV29-1 to TRBJ2-5; a possible D gene is TRBD1 (6 bases). V was pared by 3 bases and J by 3 bases, with 11 bases between. Per the germline V gene, CDR1 is SQVTM and CDR2 is ANQGSEA. This CDR3 is built from 13 residues. The CDR3: CSVEGNREETQYF. Written as DNA, the CDR3 is TGCAGCGTTGAGGGAAACAGGGAAGAGACCCAGTACTTC.

V gene TRBV29-1 combines with J gene TRBJ2-1; D is ambiguous. Germline V gene lookup returns CDR1 SQVTM and CDR2 ANQGSEA. The CDR3 contains 10 residues. V was cut by 7 bases and J by 8 bases, with 9 bases left in between. The CDR3 reads CSASFDEQFF. CDR3 DNA sequence: TGCAGCGCGAGTTTCGATGAGCAGTTCTTC.

This clonotype was recorded a few times. V is TRBV20-1 and J is TRBJ2-3, with 8 bases fitting TRBD2. The length of the CDR3 is 15 residues. From germline, CDR1 is DFQATT and CDR2 SNEGSKA (reference sequence). J lost 3 bases, V lost 0 bases, and 5 bases had no gene match. CDR3 loop: CSARDQGLATDTQYF. DNA of the CDR3: TGCAGTGCTAGAGATCAAGGACTAGCAACAGATACGCAGTATTTT.

The chain recombines TRBV7-9 with TRBJ2-1; no reliable D call. CDR3 length: 13 amino acids. The V end was cut by 0 bases, the J end by 10 bases, with 10 bases between. Germline V gives CDR1 SEHNR, CDR2 FQNEAQ (reference sequence). The CDR3, as DNA: TGTGCCAGCAGCTTAGCGGGTCGTGCAGAGCAGTTCTTC. The encoded protein is CASSLAGRAEQFF.

This clonotype came up a few times. The chain carries TRBV9 and TRBJ2-5; 10 bases line up with TRBD2. Germline CDR1 reads SGDLS; CDR2 reads YYNGEE. With V trimmed by 3 bases and J by 3 bases, 14 bases remained unmatched. The CDR3 has 18 amino acids. In DNA, the CDR3 is TGTGCCAGCAGCGAACTCCCCATCCCAGCGGGAGGGGAAGAGACCCAGTACTTC. Amino acids: CASSELPIPAGGEETQYF.

This chain joins TRBV7-9 and TRBJ2-7; 11 bases are shared with TRBD2. Germline values: CDR1 SEHNR, CDR2 FQNEAQ (reference sequence). This CDR3 has 18 amino acids. J was trimmed by 1 base and V by 1 base; bases with no gene match: 9. The CDR3 DNA sequence: TGTGCCAGCAGCTTAGTACTAGCGGGGGTTGCCCTATCCTACGAGCAGTACTTC. Translation: CASSLVLAGVALSYEQYF.

As regards this clonotype: The junction departs from germline at one end; a sequencing error may be responsible. The J gene is TRBJ2-5, the V gene TRBV11-2; either TRBD1 or TRBD2 may supply D (6 bases each). CDR1 and CDR2 (germline): SGHAT, FQNNGV. The CDR3 sequence is 15 residues long. CDR3 nucleotide sequence: TGTGCCAACAGCTCAAGGACGGAGGGGGTAAAGACCCAGTACTTC. This codes for CANSSRTEGVKTQYF.

The genes are TRBV29-1 and TRBJ2-2; perhaps TRBD2 as D (6 bases). The V end lost 4 bases, the J end lost 6 bases, and 12 bases lay between the germline ends. The CDR3 covers 13 residues. Per the germline V gene, CDR1 is SQVTM and CDR2 is ANQGSEA. CDR3 sequence reads: CSVGEAGAGELFF. The CDR3 region has the DNA TGCAGCGTTGGGGAGGCTGGCGCCGGGGAGCTGTTTTTT.

This clonotype has a count of ten or more. The chain has TRBV5-5 and TRBJ2-7, with 10 bases aligning to TRBD1. The CDR3 is 16 amino acids. Per germline, CDR1 SGHKS and CDR2 YYEKEE (reference sequence). Trimming took 3 bases from V and 3 from J; bases not matched to a gene: 9. CDR3 sequence: CASSSSLGQGIYEQYF. DNA of the CDR3: TGTGCCAGCAGCTCGTCATTGGGACAGGGGATCTACGAGCAGTACTTC.

V and J are TRBV20-1 and TRBJ2-7; TRBD1 might be the D (6 bases). This CDR3 spans 11 amino acids. Germline CDR1 DFQATT, CDR2 SNEGSKA (reference sequence). The V gene lost 5 bases and the J gene lost 4 bases, with 9 bases spanning the gap. The CDR3 spells CSAAQGYEQYF. CDR3 bases: TGCAGTGCTGCTCAGGGGTACGAGCAGTACTTC.

In regard to this clonotype: A read error is the likely source, as a far larger clone sits one nucleotide away. J is TRBJ2-1 and V is TRBV29-1; D unclear. The CDR3 contains 12 residues. The germline V gene has CDR1 SQVTM and CDR2 ANQGSEA. The V and J ends lost 1 base and 10 bases respectively, with 11 bases between them. The CDR3 coding sequence is TGCAGCGTTGAAGGAGCTTCCTACGAGCAGTTCTTC. It translates to CSVEGASYEQFF.

The rearrangement links TRBV29-1 to TRBJ1-5; D is uncertain. V was pared by 4 bases and J by 3 bases, with 10 bases between. This CDR3 region has 13 residues. Germline V lookup: CDR1 SQVTM, CDR2 ANQGSEA. The chain's CDR3 is CSVASASNQPQHF. CDR3 nucleotides: TGCAGCGTTGCCTCGGCCTCCAATCAGCCCCAGCATTTT.

V usage is TRBV20-1 and J usage is TRBJ1-4; D not resolved. Germline lookup yields CDR1 DFQATT and CDR2 SNEGSKA (reference sequence). V gave up 0 bases and J gave up 7 bases, with 0 bases separating them. The CDR3 loop spans 10 amino acids. The CDR3 nucleotides are TGCAGTGCTAGAGATGAAAAACTGTTTTTT. Its translation: CSARDEKLFF.

This clonotype was counted only a few times. The V gene is TRBV18, the J gene TRBJ2-1; D is ambiguous. Deletions cut 2 bases from V and 3 bases from J, with 11 bases between. Germline CDR1 is KGHSH and CDR2 is LQKENI. The CDR3 runs to 15 residues. CDR3 in DNA: TGTGCCAGCTCACCATATTCTGGCGACTACAATGAGCAGTTCTTC. It is translated as CASSPYSGDYNEQFF.

V is TRBV4-3 and J is TRBJ2-7; D remains ambiguous. From germline, CDR1 is LGHNA and CDR2 YSLEER. The CDR3 length is 13 residues. V was cut by 0 bases and J by 10 bases, with 13 bases left in between. CDR3 coding DNA: TGCGCCAGCAGCCAAGACCAGCAAGATACCCAGTACTTC. This codes for CASSQDQQDTQYF.

There are a few counts of this clonotype. J is TRBJ2-3 and V is TRBV20-1, with D hard to call. V dropped 0 bases and J dropped 4 bases, with 11 bases sitting between them. The germline V gene encodes CDR1 DFQATT and CDR2 SNEGSKA (reference sequence). This CDR3 region has 14 residues. CDR3 amino acids: CSARDWVLPDTQYF. CDR3 DNA sequence: TGCAGTGCTAGAGACTGGGTTTTGCCAGATACGCAGTATTTT.

V gene TRBV5-5 combines with J gene TRBJ2-5; D unclear. The J call is doubtful: the DNA matches TRBJ2-7 better. This CDR3 is built from 14 residues. The germline gives CDR1 SGHKS, CDR2 YYEKEE (reference sequence). The DNA for the CDR3 is TGTGCCAGCAGCTTAGCCTCGCAGGTCAACGAGCAGTACTTC. It translates to CASSLASQVNEQYF.

Comment on this clonotype: The final CDR3 position lacks the conserved phenylalanine or tryptophan, pointing to a likely read error. V is TRBV11-2 and J is TRBJ2-7, with 8 bases identical to TRBD2. The germline CDR1 and CDR2 sequences are SGHAT and FQNNGV. Trimming at V came to 4 bases and at J to 3 bases, leaving 5 bases not matched to a gene. The CDR3 is made up of 14 amino acids. This CDR3 reads CASSWELADYEQYL. CDR3 sequence (DNA): TGTGCCAGCAGCTGGGAACTAGCGGACTACGAGCAGTACTTA.

The rearrangement joins TRBV20-1 to TRBJ2-7, with TRBD2 matching over 10 bases. Trimming removed 0 bases from V and 2 bases from J; junction bases left unmatched: 4. This CDR3 is built from 15 residues. Germline V CDR1 and CDR2: DFQATT, SNEGSKA (reference sequence). CDR3 sequence (DNA): TGCAGTGCTAGAGACCCTAGCGGGGGACCCTACGAGCAGTACTTC. This encodes CSARDPSGGPYEQYF.

The table lists this clonotype with a few counts. At one end the junction does not follow the germline gene, possibly because of a read error. The CDR3 bases are TGCGCCAGCAGCGGAGGGACCCTTTTGGATGAGCAGTTCTTC. Its translation: CASSGGTLLDEQFF. This rearrangement joins TRBV9 to TRBJ2-1; D perhaps matches TRBD2 (6 bases). The CDR3 loop spans 14 amino acids. Germline V gene lookup returns CDR1 SGDLS and CDR2 YYNGEE.

J is TRBJ2-3 and V is TRBV7-9; D gene unclear. The V end lost 6 bases, the J end lost 6 bases, and 22 bases lay between the germline ends. Germline values: CDR1 SEHNR, CDR2 FQNEAQ (reference sequence). The CDR3 contains 16 residues. This CDR3 reads CASRSTSWRPDDTQYF. DNA for the CDR3: TGTGCCAGCAGGTCGACAAGCTGGCGACCCGACGATACGCAGTATTTT.

The J gene is TRBJ2-4, the V gene TRBV6-1; 7 bases fit TRBD1. The germline V gene has CDR1 MNHNS and CDR2 SASEGT. V shed 4 bases and J 6 bases; nucleotides not matched to a gene: 12. The length of the CDR3 is 16 residues. The chain's CDR3 is CASSVRQGVSANIQYF. CDR3 nucleotides: TGTGCCAGCAGTGTCAGGCAGGGGGTATCGGCAAACATTCAGTACTTC.

This clonotype has more than one count but fewer than ten. The chain is built from TRBV20-1 and TRBJ1-2; no clear D. From germline, CDR1 is DFQATT and CDR2 SNEGSKA (reference sequence). The CDR3 has 11 residues. Trimming took off 5 bases at V and 4 bases at J, with 8 bases between the two ends. The CDR3: CSALGSYGYTF. The CDR3 coding sequence is TGCAGTGCTCTGGGATCCTATGGCTACACCTTC.

As to this clonotype: The germline gene is not matched at one end of the junction; a read error may be the cause. The rearrangement links TRBV5-1 to TRBJ2-3, with no clear D. This CDR3 contains 14 residues. Germline assignment: CDR1 SGHRS and CDR2 YFSETQ. CDR3 in amino acids: CASRLGQTTDTQYF. CDR3 coding DNA: TGCGCCAGCAGGTTGGGCCAGACCACAGATACGCAGTATTTT. Full variable domain (rest looked up from reference TRBV5-1 and TRBJ2-3): KAGVTQTPRYLIKTRGQQVTLSCSPISGHRSVSWYQQTPGQGLQFLFEYFSETQRNKGNFPGRFSGRQFSNSRSEMNVSTLELGDSALYLCASRLGQTTDTQYFGPGTRLTVL.